These 15 T cell receptor beta chains share one sample of origin, sequenced in a study of shared clonotypes between healthy human individuals. Measured with immunoSEQ multiplex PCR; TCRdb has only the in-frame clones, and not every one. The sample consists of over a million clones, approximately 98% of them appearing once. Input material: naive CD4+ T cells sorted from blood. Documented subset: CD45RA+ positively selected. The receptors originated from a man aged 30-40 years in good health.

The chain recombines TRBV5-1 with TRBJ2-7, with 10 bases lining up with TRBD2. The CDR3 is made up of 15 amino acids. J was trimmed by 1 base and V by 4 bases; bases with no gene match: 5. CDR1 is SGHRS and CDR2 is YFSETQ in the germline V gene. CDR3 in DNA: TGCGCCAGCAGCACTCCTAGCGGGAGATCCTACGAGCAGTACTTC. Translating it yields CASSTPSGRSYEQYF. The variable domain in full, completed from reference TRBV5-1 and TRBJ2-7, reads KAGVTQTPRYLIKTRGQQVTLSCSPISGHRSVSWYQQTPGQGLQFLFEYFSETQRNKGNFPGRFSGRQFSNSRSEMNVSTLELGDSALYLCASSTPSGRSYEQYFGPGTRLTVT.

This chain uses TRBV9 with TRBJ2-1; TRBD2 matches at 10 bases. Germline CDR1 and CDR2: SGDLS and YYNGEE. J gave up 7 bases and V 2 bases, and 6 bases lay outside the gene matches. The CDR3 covers 15 residues. CDR3 amino acids: CASSVTVAGGNEQFF. DNA for the CDR3: TGTGCCAGCAGCGTTACTGTAGCGGGAGGAAATGAGCAGTTCTTC.

The chain couples TRBV11-2 to TRBJ2-7; the match to TRBD2 covers 10 bases. CDR3 length: 19 amino acids. Germline V gene data show CDR1 as SGHAT and CDR2 as FQNNGV. The V and J ends lost 1 base and 3 bases, in that order; junction bases with no gene match: 15. The CDR3 DNA reads as TGTGCCAGCAGCTTAGCGGGCCAAGCTAGCGGGAGTCTCTACTACGAGCAGTACTTC. The encoded protein is CASSLAGQASGSLYYEQYF.

This chain connects TRBV28 to TRBJ2-5; TRBD1 is a possible D gene (5 bases). Deletions cut 3 bases from V and 1 base from J, with 15 bases between. The CDR3 consists of 16 residues. CDR1 MDHEN and CDR2 SYDVKM come from the germline V gene. Here the CDR3 DNA reads TGTGCCAGCAGTTTGGTGTGGGCGCAGGGCCAAGAGACCCAGTACTTC. Its protein product is CASSLVWAQGQETQYF.

The J gene is TRBJ1-5, the V gene TRBV10-3; no clear D. CDR3 length equals 12 residues. The germline V gene encodes CDR1 ENHRY and CDR2 SYGVKD. Trimming took off 3 bases at V and 10 bases at J, with 10 bases between the two ends. As DNA, the CDR3 is TGTGCCATCAGTGATCTGAGTCGACCCCAGCATTTT. Translation: CAISDLSRPQHF.

V usage is TRBV16 and J usage is TRBJ2-1; D remains unclear. CDR1 and CDR2 from the germline V gene are KGHSY and FQNENV. CDR3 length: 11 amino acids. The ends were cut back, 1 base at V and 9 bases at J, with 4 bases in the middle. For the CDR3, the DNA is TGTGCCAGCAGCCAATACTCTGAGCAGTTCTTC. This encodes CASSQYSEQFF. Full variable domain (missing parts from reference TRBV16 and TRBJ2-1): GEEVAQTPKHLVRGEGQKAKLYCAPIKGHSYVFWYQQVLKNEFKFLISFQNENVFDETGMPKERFSAKCLPNSPCSLEIQATKLEDSAVYFCASSQYSEQFFGPGTRLTVL.

The chain recombines TRBV5-1 with TRBJ2-7; 13 nucleotides agree with TRBD2. Germline V gene lookup returns CDR1 SGHRS and CDR2 YFSETQ. The CDR3 totals 16 residues. The junction had 6 bases not matched to a gene; V was cut back by 4 bases and J by 2 bases. CDR3 nucleotide sequence: TGCGCCAGCAGCAGTACTGGGACTAGCGGGGCCTACGAGCAGTACTTC. Translated, it gives CASSSTGTSGAYEQYF.

This rearrangement joins TRBV30 to TRBJ2-1; perhaps TRBD1 as D (5 bases). Germline loops: CDR1 GTSNPN, CDR2 SVGIG (reference sequence). CDR3 length: 13 residues. V was trimmed by 2 bases and J by 7 bases, leaving 12 bases between them. CDR3 sequence (DNA): TGTGCCTGGAGTATCCAAGGGGTGAATGAGCAGTTCTTC. Encoded protein: CAWSIQGVNEQFF.

The V gene is TRBV6-5, the J gene TRBJ2-7; D is undetermined. V was cut by 5 bases and J by 7 bases, with 12 bases left in between. CDR3 length: 12 residues. Per germline, CDR1 MNHEY and CDR2 SVGAGI. CDR3 protein: CASSPVVGEQYF. CDR3 bases: TGTGCCAGCAGTCCGGTCGTTGGGGAGCAGTACTTC.

This clone occurred once. V usage is TRBV18 and J usage is TRBJ2-7; the D gene is possibly TRBD2 (6 bases). Between the trimmed V and J ends, which lost 5 bases and 1 base, there was a span of 12 bases. The CDR3 spans 14 residues. Germline CDR1 and CDR2: KGHSH and LQKENI. For the CDR3, the DNA is TGTGCCAGCTCAGGGGGGTCAGTTTCCTACGAGCAGTACTTC. The encoded protein is CASSGGSVSYEQYF.

The chain combines TRBV18 with TRBJ2-1; D is possibly TRBD2 (6 bases). CDR3 length: 14 residues. Germline assignment: CDR1 KGHSH and CDR2 LQKENI. The V gene lost 6 bases and the J gene lost 7 bases, with 16 bases spanning the gap. CDR3 sequence (DNA): TGTGCCAGCTCGGGGGGAGGTACGAGGAATGAGCAGTTCTTC. Protein product: CASSGGGTRNEQFF. The complete variable domain, with remaining parts taken from reference TRBV18 and TRBJ2-1, reads NAGVMQNPRHLVRRRGQEARLRCSPMKGHSHVYWYRQLPEEGLKFMVYLQKENIIDESGMPKERFSAEFPKEGPSILRIQQVVRGDSAAYFCASSGGGTRNEQFFGPGTRLTVL.

The chain employs TRBV5-6 and TRBJ2-3; TRBD1 matches 8 bases. The germline V gene encodes CDR1 SGHDT and CDR2 YYEEEE. There are 15 residues in the CDR3. V was clipped by 0 bases and J by 4 bases; unmatched bases: 4. The CDR3 is CASSLVTGVADTQYF. In DNA, the CDR3 is TGTGCCAGCAGCTTGGTGACAGGGGTCGCAGATACGCAGTATTTT.

The J gene is TRBJ1-5, the V gene TRBV29-1; 7 bases are a match to TRBD1. The ends lost 1 base at V and 1 base at J; junction bases unmatched: 1. The CDR3 is 14 amino acids. Germline loops: CDR1 SQVTM, CDR2 ANQGSEA. The CDR3 here is CSVEVGQSNQPQHF. Written as DNA, the CDR3 is TGCAGCGTTGAAGTGGGACAGAGCAATCAGCCCCAGCATTTT.

Of note for this clone: Other DNA sequences in the sample encode the same CDR3. The DNA of the CDR3 is TGCGCCAGCAGCTTCGGGACAACGACCTACGAGCAGTACTTC. This encodes CASSFGTTTYEQYF. The chain joins TRBV5-1 to TRBJ2-7, with a possible D match to TRBD1 (6 bases). V was clipped by 2 bases and J by 2 bases, with 11 bases between them. The germline gives CDR1 SGHRS, CDR2 YFSETQ. The CDR3 extends over 14 amino acids. Drawing the rest from reference TRBV5-1 and TRBJ2-7, the complete variable domain is KAGVTQTPRYLIKTRGQQVTLSCSPISGHRSVSWYQQTPGQGLQFLFEYFSETQRNKGNFPGRFSGRQFSNSRSEMNVSTLELGDSALYLCASSFGTTTYEQYFGPGTRLTVT.

The chain uses TRBV5-1 and TRBJ2-7, with TRBD1 matching over 12 bases. Germline-derived CDR1 and CDR2 are SGHRS and YFSETQ. The CDR3 loop spans 14 amino acids. V shed 7 bases, J shed 5 bases, and the junction held 7 bases outside the gene matches. The CDR3 bases are TGCGCCAGCCGCCCAGGGACAGGGGGCAACGAGCAGTACTTC. It translates to CASRPGTGGNEQYF.